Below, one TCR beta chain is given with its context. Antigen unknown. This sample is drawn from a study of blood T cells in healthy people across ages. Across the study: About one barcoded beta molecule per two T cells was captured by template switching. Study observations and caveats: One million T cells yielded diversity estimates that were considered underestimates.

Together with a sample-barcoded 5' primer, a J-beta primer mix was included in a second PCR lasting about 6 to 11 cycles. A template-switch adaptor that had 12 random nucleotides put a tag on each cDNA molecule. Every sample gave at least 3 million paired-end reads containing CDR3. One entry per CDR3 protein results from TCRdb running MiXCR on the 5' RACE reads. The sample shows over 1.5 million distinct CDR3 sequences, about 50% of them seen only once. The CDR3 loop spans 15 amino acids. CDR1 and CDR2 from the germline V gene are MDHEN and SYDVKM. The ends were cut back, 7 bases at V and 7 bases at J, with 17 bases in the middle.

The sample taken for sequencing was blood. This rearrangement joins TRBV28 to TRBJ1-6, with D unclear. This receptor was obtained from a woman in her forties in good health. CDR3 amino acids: CASTRGGDRNSPLHF. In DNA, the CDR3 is TGTGCCAGCACCCGAGGTGGCGATCGGAATTCACCCCTCCACTTT.